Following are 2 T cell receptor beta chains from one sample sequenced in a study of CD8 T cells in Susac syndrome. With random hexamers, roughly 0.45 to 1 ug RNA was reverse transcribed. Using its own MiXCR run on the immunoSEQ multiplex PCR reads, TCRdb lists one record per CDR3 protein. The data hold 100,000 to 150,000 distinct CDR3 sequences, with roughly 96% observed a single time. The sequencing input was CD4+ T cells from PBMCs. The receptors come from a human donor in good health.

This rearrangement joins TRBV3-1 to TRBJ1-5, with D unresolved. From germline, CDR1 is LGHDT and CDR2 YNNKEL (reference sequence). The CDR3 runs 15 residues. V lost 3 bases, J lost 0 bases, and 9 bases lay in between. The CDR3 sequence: CASSQSQYSNQPQHF. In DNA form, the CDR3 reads TGTGCCAGCAGCCAGAGCCAGTATAGCAATCAGCCCCAGCATTTT.

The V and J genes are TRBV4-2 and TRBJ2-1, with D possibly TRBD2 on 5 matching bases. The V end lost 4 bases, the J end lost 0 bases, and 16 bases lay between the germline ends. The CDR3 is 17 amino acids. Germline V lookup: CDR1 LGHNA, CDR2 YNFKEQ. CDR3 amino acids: CASSPLGGPSSYNEQFF. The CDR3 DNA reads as TGTGCCAGCAGCCCTCTCGGCGGGCCTAGCTCCTACAATGAGCAGTTCTTC.